The clone carrying this T cell receptor (beta chain) was counted ten times or more. The sample belongs to a study of identical twins. TCRdb processed the 5' RACE reads anew with MiXCR; each CDR3 protein has one entry. This sample has 350,000 to 500,000 distinct CDR3 sequences, with around a sixth found just once. The sequenced sample consisted of naive T cells sorted from blood. This TCR was recovered from a man between 50 and 59 years old in good health.

The CDR3 reads CASSLDREKLFF. The CDR3 DNA sequence: TGTGCCAGCAGCTTAGACCGAGAAAAACTGTTTTTT. The rearrangement joins TRBV11-2 to TRBJ1-4; D not certain. The V gene lost 0 bases and the J gene lost 8 bases, with 4 bases spanning the gap. The CDR3 is 12 residues long. Looked up from germline, CDR1 is SGHAT and CDR2 is FQNNGV.